Listed below are T cell receptor beta chains from one sample, sequenced in a study of T cells after posttransplantation cyclophosphamide. Repertoires were generated with immunoSEQ multiplex PCR, while TCRdb's copy carries only in-frame clones and drops some. The sample was found to contain 40,000 to 45,000 clones, and every one recurs. Sequencing was carried out using PBMCs. The receptors were gathered from a man in his forties or fifties in good health, CMV-negative, and a related stem cell transplant donor. The conserved cysteine and the conserved F or W are not part of the CDR3 here. Fields, in order: V gene, J gene, CDR3 protein.

v_gene: TRBV5-1; j_gene: TRBJ1-1; CDR3aa: ASSLVTGGSTEAF
v_gene: TRBV4-1; j_gene: TRBJ2-7; CDR3aa: ASSLGGPAYEQY
v_gene: TRBV21-1; j_gene: TRBJ2-7; CDR3aa: ASSNQVRYEQY
v_gene: TRBV27; j_gene: TRBJ2-1; CDR3aa: ASSLSGRGNEQF
v_gene: TRBV6-6; j_gene: TRBJ2-2; CDR3aa: ASTRQGDTGELF
v_gene: TRBV10-3; j_gene: TRBJ2-2; CDR3aa: AIRLQGAGGELF
v_gene: TRBV28; j_gene: TRBJ1-5; CDR3aa: ASSFVSKVRRINHAQH
v_gene: TRBV15; j_gene: TRBJ2-1; CDR3aa: ATSEEAFSYNEQF
v_gene: TRBV5-1; j_gene: TRBJ2-5; CDR3aa: ASKRGGEETQY
v_gene: TRBV7-7; j_gene: TRBJ2-7; CDR3aa: ASSLDASSYEQY
v_gene: TRBV7-6; j_gene: TRBJ1-3; CDR3aa: ASSLLAGRDTIY
v_gene: TRBV19; j_gene: TRBJ2-7; CDR3aa: ASSIVGGDSYEQY
v_gene: TRBV6-5; j_gene: TRBJ2-1; CDR3aa: ASSYLRQEGNEQF
v_gene: TRBV5-6; j_gene: TRBJ1-5; CDR3aa: ASSLRTGVGDQPQH
v_gene: TRBV6-5; j_gene: TRBJ2-2; CDR3aa: ASSDTAAGELF
v_gene: TRBV4-1; j_gene: TRBJ1-4; CDR3aa: ASSQDRIGKLF
v_gene: TRBV27; j_gene: TRBJ2-5; CDR3aa: ASSPYRAGETQY
v_gene: TRBV5-4; j_gene: TRBJ2-3; CDR3aa: ASSPDRATDTQY
v_gene: TRBV2; j_gene: TRBJ2-3; CDR3aa: AGRDGTGSTDTQY
v_gene: TRBV11-2; j_gene: TRBJ1-2; CDR3aa: ASSLAGGSGYT
v_gene: TRBV7-3; j_gene: TRBJ2-7; CDR3aa: ASSSQPQASEQY
v_gene: TRBV13; j_gene: TRBJ2-1; CDR3aa: ASSLGTSGHYNEQF
v_gene: TRBV6-1; j_gene: TRBJ1-2; CDR3aa: ASSPGQGNGYT
v_gene: TRBV5-1; j_gene: TRBJ2-3; CDR3aa: ASSLAEIGPADTQY
v_gene: TRBV19; j_gene: TRBJ2-1; CDR3aa: ASSIDLQGYNEQF
v_gene: TRBV19; j_gene: TRBJ1-4; CDR3aa: ASSIGRRFGEKLF
v_gene: TRBV5-4; j_gene: TRBJ2-1; CDR3aa: ASSLAGSYNEQF
v_gene: TRBV5-4; j_gene: TRBJ2-1; CDR3aa: ASSSGGTYNEQF
v_gene: TRBV2; j_gene: TRBJ1-2; CDR3aa: ASSEITGYGYT
v_gene: TRBV27; j_gene: TRBJ1-1; CDR3aa: ASSHLGGARGSTEAF
v_gene: TRBV9; j_gene: TRBJ2-2; CDR3aa: ASSGPRAGGLTSGELF
v_gene: TRBV29-1; j_gene: TRBJ1-1; CDR3aa: SVAGQGNTEAF